This is a list of T cell receptor beta chains from one sample in a study of T cells after yellow fever vaccination. Each CDR3 protein is one row after TCRdb ran MiXCR on the 5' RACE reads. The sample holds over 100,000 distinct CDR3 sequences; approximately 8.4% are singletons and the top ten take 25%. The sequencing here drew on CD8+ T cells sorted from PBMCs, taken 45 days after the yellow fever booster vaccination. All receptors derive from a young man who received the YFV17D yellow fever vaccine. Both conserved end residues are part of each CDR3. Each record gives: V gene, clone size, D gene, J gene, CDR3 protein, CDR3 DNA. The D gene is left open where the match is weak. Where a row states a size, it is once, few, many or the class of an expanded clone; other rows omit it.

TRBV7-9	few	NA	TRBJ2-1	CASSPRSGPPYNEQFF	TGTGCCAGCAGCCCGCGGAGCGGACCTCCCTACAATGAGCAGTTCTTC
TRBV29-1	few	NA	TRBJ2-2	CSVLGTNTGELFF	TGCAGCGTCCTCGGGACCAACACCGGGGAGCTGTTTTTT
TRBV25-1	many	NA	TRBJ1-5	CASSETENQPQHF	TGTGCCAGCAGTGAGACAGAGAATCAGCCCCAGCATTTT
TRBV27	many	NA	TRBJ2-7	CASSLIGHPSAEQYF	TGTGCCAGCAGTTTAATTGGTCACCCATCCGCCGAGCAGTACTTC
TRBV12-3/TRBV12-4	many	TRBD2	TRBJ2-3	CASSFSGSFADTQYF	TGTGCCAGCAGTTTTAGCGGGAGTTTCGCAGATACGCAGTATTTT
TRBV9	many	TRBD2	TRBJ2-2	CASSTTSGHTGELFF	TGTGCCAGCAGCACGACTAGCGGGCACACCGGGGAGCTGTTTTTT
TRBV10-3	many	NA	TRBJ2-1	CAISESPPGDEQFF	TGTGCCATCAGTGAGTCGCCACCTGGGGATGAGCAGTTCTTC
TRBV24-1	NA	NA	TRBJ2-7	CATSDLQGTEQYF	TGTGCCACCAGTGATTTGCAGGGAACCGAGCAGTACTTC
TRBV6-5	few	TRBD2	TRBJ2-7	CASSYVSGSGYEQYF	TGTGCCAGCAGTTACGTTAGCGGGAGCGGCTACGAGCAGTACTTC
TRBV6-4	many	TRBD2	TRBJ2-3	CASSPSGGGPTDTQYF	TGTGCCAGCAGCCCCTCCGGGGGAGGGCCAACAGATACGCAGTATTTT
TRBV20-1	few	TRBD2	TRBJ2-1	CSATRVLAVDNEQFF	TGCAGTGCTACCAGGGTCCTAGCGGTGGACAATGAGCAGTTCTTC
TRBV20-1	few	TRBD2	TRBJ2-1	CSALAGAPYNEQFF	TGCAGTGCTCTAGCGGGAGCCCCCTACAATGAGCAGTTCTTC
TRBV3-1	many	TRBD2	TRBJ2-1	CASSQGLADSYNEQFF	TGTGCCAGCAGCCAGGGACTAGCGGACTCCTACAATGAGCAGTTCTTC
TRBV29-1	few	TRBD2	TRBJ2-7	CSVAGTSGRLAYEQYF	TGCAGCGTTGCAGGGACTAGCGGGAGGTTGGCCTACGAGCAGTACTTC
TRBV15	many	NA	TRBJ1-1	CATSTDSWVNTEAFF	TGTGCCACCAGCACCGACAGCTGGGTGAACACTGAAGCTTTCTTT
TRBV10-3	many	NA	TRBJ1-1	CAISYTETEAFF	TGTGCCATCAGTTATACGGAGACTGAAGCTTTCTTT
TRBV12-3/TRBV12-4	many	NA	TRBJ2-2	CASSLRGDTGELFF	TGTGCCAGCAGTTTACGGGGAGACACCGGGGAGCTGTTTTTT
TRBV29-1	many	NA	TRBJ2-2	CSVGGSYTGELFF	TGCAGCGTTGGTGGGTCCTACACCGGGGAGCTGTTTTTT
TRBV7-3	few	NA	TRBJ2-6	CASSLMAASGANVLTF	TGTGCCAGCAGCTTAATGGCGGCCTCTGGGGCCAACGTCCTGACTTTC
TRBV15	many	TRBD2	TRBJ2-3	CATSKGREADTQYF	TGTGCCACCAGCAAGGGGCGGGAGGCCGATACGCAGTATTTT
TRBV9	many	TRBD2	TRBJ2-7	CASSAGLAGSYEQYF	TGTGCCAGCAGCGCCGGACTAGCGGGCTCCTACGAGCAGTACTTC
TRBV2	few	NA	TRBJ2-2	CASRQRAINTGELFF	TGTGCCAGCAGACAGCGGGCGATTAACACCGGGGAGCTGTTTTTT